The 22 T cell receptor beta chains given below trace back to one sample, sequenced in a study of early T cells in non-severe SARS-CoV-2 infection. TCRdb redid the calling of the 5' RACE reads with MiXCR, one entry per CDR3 protein. The table shows under 70,000 distinct CDR3 sequences, with roughly 8.2% occurring only once. This material consisted of whole blood, taken at baseline. The receptors were sampled from an adult who was a healthcare worker with PCR-confirmed SARS-CoV-2 infection or an uninfected control (not recorded which).

This clonotype came up many times. The chain couples TRBV27 to TRBJ2-5; D is ambiguous. The V gene lost 2 bases and the J gene lost 4 bases, with 8 bases spanning the gap. Germline V CDR1 and CDR2: MNHEY, SMNVEV (reference sequence). The CDR3 sequence is 13 residues long. The chain's CDR3 is CASSLAGPETQYF. As DNA, the CDR3 is TGTGCCAGCAGTTTAGCTGGGCCAGAGACCCAGTACTTC.

The rearrangement uses TRBV19 and TRBJ2-6; 7 bases are shared with TRBD1. The germline V gene has CDR1 LNHDA and CDR2 SQIVND (reference sequence). CDR3 length equals 16 residues. V lost 2 bases to trimming and J lost 0 bases; unmatched junction nucleotides: 1. CDR3 sequence (DNA): TGTGCCAGTAGTATAAGGGACAGCTCTGGGGCCAACGTCCTGACTTTC. Protein: CASSIRDSSGANVLTF.

This clonotype was detected ten times or more. This chain uses TRBV3-1 with TRBJ2-1; 11 nucleotides line up with TRBD2. This CDR3 contains 13 residues. Germline V gene data show CDR1 as LGHDT and CDR2 as YNNKEL (reference sequence). Trimming at V came to 11 bases and at J to 8 bases, leaving 8 bases not matched to a gene. The CDR3 protein is CACTSGRRDEQFF. CDR3 sequence (DNA): TGTGCCTGTACTAGCGGGAGAAGGGATGAGCAGTTCTTC.

This clonotype has just a few counts. The chain combines TRBV21-1 with TRBJ2-1; the table's D call, TRBD1, was not checked against the DNA. TRBV21-1 is a known pseudogene. The CDR3 length is 16 residues. CDR3 coding DNA: TGTGCCAGCAGCAAACGGGACGGGAGCTCCTACAATGAGCAGTTCTTC. This encodes CASSKRDGSSYNEQFF.

This clonotype was counted a few times. The V call is TRBV11-2, the J call TRBJ2-1; the D gene could be TRBD1 or TRBD2 (5 bases each). The CDR3 loop spans 17 amino acids. V was trimmed by 3 bases and J by 0 bases, leaving 15 bases between them. In germline, CDR1 is SGHAT, CDR2 FQNNGV. The DNA for the CDR3 is TGTGCCAGCAGCTTTGGGAGTGGGACGAGCTCCTACAATGAGCAGTTCTTC. This translates into CASSFGSGTSSYNEQFF.

This clonotype was observed a handful of times. The chain joins TRBV7-2 to TRBJ2-1; 9 nucleotides line up with TRBD2. The germline V gene has CDR1 SGHTA and CDR2 FQGNSA. J was trimmed by 1 base and V by 2 bases; bases with no gene match: 6. CDR3 length equals 17 residues. The CDR3: CASSLSEAGGSYNEQFF. The DNA of the CDR3 is TGTGCCAGCAGCTTATCGGAGGCGGGAGGGTCCTACAATGAGCAGTTCTTC. Together with reference TRBV7-2 and TRBJ2-1, the CDR3 gives the full variable domain: GAGVSQSPSNKVTEKGKDVELRCDPISGHTALYWYRQSLGQGLEFLIYFQGNSAPDKSGLPSDRFSAERTGGSVSTLTIQRTQQEDSAVYLCASSLSEAGGSYNEQFFGPGTRLTVL.

This clonotype has more than one count but fewer than ten. The rearrangement joins TRBV4-2 to TRBJ2-7, with TRBD1 as a possible D gene (5 bases). This CDR3 spans 14 amino acids. The V end lost 1 base, the J end lost 6 bases, and 13 bases lay between the germline ends. The germline V gene encodes CDR1 LGHNA and CDR2 YNFKEQ. The CDR3 sequence is CASSQAGSLTEQYF. The CDR3 nucleotides are TGTGCCAGCAGCCAAGCAGGGTCCCTCACCGAGCAGTACTTC.

In regard to this clonotype: At one of its ends the junction is not consistent with the germline gene, which may arise from a read error. The chain recombines TRBV12-3 or TRBV12-4 with TRBJ1-6, with D maybe TRBD1 (5 bases). This CDR3 is built from 15 residues. Written as DNA, the CDR3 is TGTGCCAGCACTTTAGGAGGGGAAAGAAATTCACCCCTCCACTTT. This codes for CASTLGGERNSPLHF.

This clonotype has ten or more counts. The CDR3 region is CASRGGFYEQYF. As DNA, the CDR3 is TGTGCCAGCCGGGGGGGGTTCTACGAGCAGTACTTC. V gene TRBV28 combines with J gene TRBJ2-7; 8 nucleotides align to TRBD2. The CDR3 is 12 residues long. Trimming took 8 bases from V and 3 from J; bases not matched to a gene: 3. Germline assignment: CDR1 MDHEN and CDR2 SYDVKM.

This clonotype was seen repeatedly, ten times or more. The V call is TRBV18, the J call TRBJ2-2, with TRBD1 matching over 9 bases. Trimming took 3 bases from V and 1 from J; bases not matched to a gene: 15. The germline V gene encodes CDR1 KGHSH and CDR2 LQKENI. The CDR3 extends over 20 amino acids. The CDR3 DNA follows: TGTGCCAGCTCACCGGGACAGGGAGTCGTTGCGGGGATGAACACCGGGGAGCTGTTTTTT. This sequence encodes CASSPGQGVVAGMNTGELFF.

The sample holds many counts of this clonotype. The gene calls are TRBV29-1 and TRBJ2-1; D gene uncertain. The germline V and J ends were trimmed by 7 bases and 3 bases, with 16 bases remaining between them. Germline assignment: CDR1 SQVTM and CDR2 ANQGSEA. CDR3 size: 14 residues. As DNA, the CDR3 is TGCAGCGGAGCTGTCATATCGGGCTACAATGAGCAGTTCTTC. Its translation is CSGAVISGYNEQFF.

This clonotype was observed a few times. The rearrangement uses TRBV9 and TRBJ2-7, with TRBD2 identical over 9 bases. This CDR3 is built from 12 residues. J was trimmed by 8 bases and V by 5 bases; bases with no gene match: 5. Germline CDR1 is SGDLS and CDR2 is YYNGEE. The CDR3 bases are TGTGCCAGCAGTAGCGGGAGTAGTCAGCAGTACTTC. It is translated as CASSSGSSQQYF.

Only a few counts were recorded for this clonotype. J is TRBJ1-5 and V is TRBV28; D perhaps matches TRBD1 (6 bases). The germline gives CDR1 MDHEN, CDR2 SYDVKM. Trimming stripped 3 bases from V and 6 bases from J, with 15 bases between. This CDR3 is built from 15 residues. As DNA, the CDR3 is TGTGCCAGCAGTTTTCTTGAGGGAGGGGGTCAGCCCCAGCATTTT. Its protein product is CASSFLEGGGQPQHF.

This clonotype was detected many times. This chain links TRBV20-1 with TRBJ2-3, with 10 bases lining up with TRBD2. The CDR3 covers 16 residues. CDR1 is DFQATT and CDR2 is SNEGSKA in the germline V gene (reference sequence). V was clipped by 3 bases and J by 6 bases; unmatched bases: 12. For the CDR3, the DNA is TGCAGTGCTAGCGCGGAGCGGGAGGGCCTTCTGGATACGCAGTATTTT. Translating it yields CSASAEREGLLDTQYF.

The chain recombines TRBV6-1 with TRBJ2-1, with TRBD2 as a possible D gene (5 bases). The length of the CDR3 is 13 residues. Germline V gene data show CDR1 as MNHNS and CDR2 as SASEGT. V was clipped by 6 bases and J by 8 bases, with 14 bases between them. The CDR3 bases are TGTGCCAGCAGCAAAACTAGGCCCGATGAGCAGTTCTTC. It translates to CASSKTRPDEQFF.

In its sample, this clonotype was seen a few times. This rearrangement joins TRBV4-2 to TRBJ1-2; 8 bases match TRBD1. CDR1 is LGHNA and CDR2 is YNFKEQ in the germline V gene. V was pared by 0 bases and J by 3 bases, with 9 bases of the junction left unmatched. This CDR3 contains 17 residues. The chain's CDR3 is CASSQDGGGTGYYGYTF. DNA of the CDR3: TGTGCCAGCAGCCAAGACGGGGGCGGGACAGGCTACTATGGCTACACCTTC.

This clonotype was seen a few times. The V and J genes are TRBV15 and TRBJ2-5; 8 positions match TRBD1. Germline CDR1 LNHNV, CDR2 YYDKDF (reference sequence). The CDR3 covers 14 residues. Trimming removed 1 base from V and 5 bases from J; junction bases left unmatched: 3. CDR3 nucleotides: TGTGCCACCAGCAGAGGGACAGGGCTCGAGACCCAGTACTTC. It specifies CATSRGTGLETQYF.

This clonotype turned up a few times. The chain is built from TRBV4-2 and TRBJ2-7; 10 bases align to TRBD1. The germline V gene encodes CDR1 LGHNA and CDR2 YNFKEQ. The CDR3 loop spans 14 amino acids. V dropped 3 bases and J dropped 4; count of bases not matched to a gene: 3. This chain's CDR3 is CASSQRDRGYEQYF. CDR3 in DNA: TGTGCCAGCAGCCAGAGGGACAGGGGATACGAGCAGTACTTC.

This chain joins TRBV7-9 and TRBJ1-1; TRBD1 might be the D (5 bases). Trimming took 1 base from V and 0 from J, leaving 9 bases between them. Germline V gene lookup returns CDR1 SEHNR and CDR2 FQNEAQ (reference sequence). The CDR3 spans 15 residues. The CDR3 DNA is TGTGCCAGCAGCTTAGTCGGGGGATTGAACACTGAAGCTTTCTTT. This encodes CASSLVGGLNTEAFF.

A remark on this clonotype: The germline gene is not matched at one end of the junction; a read error may be the cause. The gene calls are TRBV5-4 and TRBJ2-2; 7 nucleotides match TRBD1. This CDR3 is built from 14 residues. From germline, CDR1 is SGHNT and CDR2 YYREEE (reference sequence). CDR3 region: CASSLTGATGELYF. As DNA, the CDR3 is TGTGCCAGCAGCTTGACAGGGGCCACCGGGGAGCTGTATTTT.

This clonotype was detected a few times. The rearrangement joins TRBV2 to TRBJ1-4, with D unclear. The CDR3 has 15 residues. The ends were cut back, 3 bases at V and 0 bases at J, with 8 bases in the middle. CDR1 is SNHLY, CDR2 FYNNEI, per germline. Here the CDR3 reads CASSDLTATNEKLFF. For the CDR3, the DNA is TGTGCCAGCAGTGACCTTACTGCAACTAATGAAAAACTGTTTTTT.

In this sample, this clonotype turned up many times. The V call is TRBV7-6, the J call TRBJ2-2; D not resolved. The V end lost 5 bases, the J end lost 5 bases, and 9 bases lay between the germline ends. Per the germline V gene, CDR1 is SGHVS and CDR2 is FNYEAQ. There are 13 residues in the CDR3. The CDR3 reads CASSPEGTGELFF. CDR3 in DNA: TGTGCCAGCAGCCCCGAAGGGACCGGGGAGCTGTTTTTT.